The table lists the clone carrying this TCR beta chain with a count of one. The CDR3 extends over 16 amino acids. Trimming cost V 4 bases and J 3 bases, with 20 bases left between them. Germline V gene sequence: CDR1 SGDLS, CDR2 YYNGEE. Per the authors' pipeline: Estimation of nucleated cell counts relied on the amplification of reference gene primers. Method: immunoSEQ multiplex PCR; TCRdb's copy keeps in-frame clones and lacks some. The DNA gave D and trimming, while V, J and clone size come from that table. Of roughly 200,000 clones in the sample, around 85% were seen once. The source of the sample is a study of blood T cell repertoires in COVID-19. Study details: The United States, Italy and Spain provided the acute and convalescent COVID-19 samples.

The participants were between about 18 and 90 years old and came from 20 to 30 US areas. This chain uses TRBV9 with TRBJ2-7, with a weak D call TRBD2 (6 bases). Sample: PBMCs or T cells enriched from blood (not recorded which). The sequence was collected from a man between 40 and 49 years old who had recovered from COVID-19. This CDR3 is CASSLGGTGEHYEQYF. The CDR3 DNA sequence: TGTGCCAGCAGCCTCGGCGGGACGGGGGAGCACTACGAGCAGTACTTC.